This T cell receptor (beta chain) was recorded in a study of cytomegalovirus exposure and HLA in healthy donors. PCR primers comprised 60 Vbeta and 13 Jbeta primers. TCRdb's table, derived via immunoSEQ multiplex PCR, lists solely in-frame clones and lacks some. The sample lists roughly 130,000 clones, about 80% occurring once. The table lists this clone with a few counts. V lost 1 base and J 0 bases, leaving 7 bases between the germline ends. Germline V gene lookup returns CDR1 SGHTA and CDR2 FQGNSA. There are 16 residues in the CDR3. This clonotype was sampled from a male donor in good health and CMV-seropositive. The chain has TRBV7-2 and TRBJ1-6; no definite D call. What was sequenced was PBMCs. The CDR3 region has the DNA TGTGCCAGCAGCTTAGAGCGGAGCTCCTATAATTCACCCCTCCACTTT. This gives the protein CASSLERSSYNSPLHF.